The 3 T cell receptor beta chains presented below share a single source sample, sequenced in a study of blood T cell repertoires in COVID-19. Generated by immunoSEQ multiplex PCR, the TCRdb table keeps only in-frame clones and is missing some. The sample consists of 200,000 to 250,000 clones, 70% to 90% of them appearing once. Material: peripheral blood. Every receptor here comes from a man in his 60s with acute or convalescent COVID-19.

The rearrangement joins TRBV29-1 to TRBJ2-5; D not certain. This CDR3 is 12 amino acids long. Germline CDR1 reads SQVTM; CDR2 reads ANQGSEA. Between the trimmed V and J ends, which lost 4 bases and 3 bases, there was a span of 9 bases. The DNA for the CDR3 is TGCAGCGTTGCACTGAAGAAAGAGACCCAGTACTTC. Translated: CSVALKKETQYF.

The CDR3 reads CASSLTGQNYGYTF. CDR3 nucleotide sequence: TGCGCCAGCAGCTTGACGGGACAGAACTATGGCTACACCTTC. The chain carries TRBV5-1 and TRBJ1-2; the match to TRBD1 covers 7 bases. Germline V gives CDR1 SGHRS, CDR2 YFSETQ. The CDR3 is made up of 14 amino acids. Unmatched junction bases numbered 2, after V lost 1 base and J lost 2 bases. Using reference TRBV5-1 and TRBJ1-2 for the parts outside the CDR3, the full variable domain is KAGVTQTPRYLIKTRGQQVTLSCSPISGHRSVSWYQQTPGQGLQFLFEYFSETQRNKGNFPGRFSGRQFSNSRSEMNVSTLELGDSALYLCASSLTGQNYGYTFGSGTRLTVV.

A few counts support this clone. This rearrangement joins TRBV6-5 to TRBJ1-6; tentatively, D is TRBD1 (5 bases). Germline CDR1 reads MNHEY; CDR2 reads SVGAGI. This CDR3 is 14 amino acids long. V gave up 6 bases and J gave up 6 bases, with 12 bases separating them. The CDR3 DNA reads TGTGCCAGCAGCCTCTGGGGCGGTAATTCACCCCTCCACTTT. It codes for CASSLWGGNSPLHF.